This TCR beta chain was identified in a study of Ad26.COV2.S vaccination and SARS-CoV-2 variants. Study-wide context: The donor belonged to the COV1001 Ad26.COV2.S trial arm. Recipients of Ad26.COV2.S got it intramuscularly, once or twice 56 days apart.

Trimming stripped 2 bases from V and 0 bases from J, with 13 bases between. In germline, CDR1 is MGHRA, CDR2 YSYEKL. The CDR3 runs 16 residues. Study observations and caveats: Breadth of non-spike TCRs did not differ between vaccinees and placebo recipients.

This clone appeared a few times. The antigen remains unidentified. TCRdb's copy holds only in-frame clones and misses some; the assay was immunoSEQ multiplex PCR. In the table there are 400,000 to 500,000 clones, roughly 89% of which are singletons. Specified treatment: around 19 received Ad26.COV2.S at low or high dose, single or two shots; a few received placebo; per-sample allocation not given. Collection of samples fell on day 63 after the first vaccine or placebo injection. This clonotype was obtained from a person between 18 and 59 years old who received the Ad26.COV2.S COVID-19 vaccine or a placebo. The source material was peripheral blood, sampled in a trial of Ad26.COV2.S vaccine versus placebo. The chain employs TRBV4-1 and TRBJ1-2; D unclear. This CDR3 is CASSQPPGPSNYGYTF. The CDR3 DNA reads TGCGCCAGCAGCCAACCCCCGGGCCCTTCTAACTATGGCTACACCTTC.